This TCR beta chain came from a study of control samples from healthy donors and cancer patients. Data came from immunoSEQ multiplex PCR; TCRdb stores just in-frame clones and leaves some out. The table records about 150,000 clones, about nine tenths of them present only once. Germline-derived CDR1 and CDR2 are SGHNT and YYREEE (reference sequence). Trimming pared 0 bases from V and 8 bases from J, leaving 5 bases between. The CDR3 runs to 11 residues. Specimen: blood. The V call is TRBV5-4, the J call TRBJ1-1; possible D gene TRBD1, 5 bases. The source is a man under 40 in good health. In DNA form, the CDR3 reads TGTGCCAGCAGCTTGGGACAGGAAGCTTTCTTT. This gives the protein CASSLGQEAFF.